The table lists the clone carrying this T cell receptor (beta chain) with a few counts. This entry is derived from a study of cytomegalovirus exposure and HLA in healthy donors. TCRdb keeps only in-frame clones here, not all; method: immunoSEQ multiplex PCR. Among some 54,000 clones listed, approximately 90% were seen once. The CDR3 is made up of 16 amino acids. Germline CDR1 is LNHDA and CDR2 is SQIVND (reference sequence). Losses at the gene ends were 5 bases for V and 4 bases for J; bases not matched to a gene: 11. This chain uses TRBV19 with TRBJ2-1; 7 bases map to TRBD1. Sequencing input: PBMCs. The clonotype comes from a man younger than 30 in good health and CMV-seronegative. CDR3 sequence (DNA): TGTGCCAGTAGTTTCAAAGGGGGCGCTTCTTACAATGAGCAGTTCTTC. It translates to CASSFKGGASYNEQFF.